The TCR beta chain under discussion was sequenced for a study of blood T cells in healthy people across ages. The study, taken as a whole, reports: For the donors, CMV status was unknown and possibly confounded expanded clonotype changes.

It was with a sample-barcoded 5' primer and a J-beta primer mix that a second PCR of roughly 7 to 12 cycles was run. TCRdb re-called the 5' RACE reads through MiXCR, storing one row per CDR3 protein. The sample yields hundreds of thousands of distinct CDR3 sequences, around 45% seen once. CDR3 size: 19 residues. CDR1 and CDR2 (germline): LGHNA, YSLEER. V lost 0 bases and J lost 2; bases outside the gene matches: 7. Worth noting for this clonotype: What it binds is not known.

This clonotype originated in an older woman in good health. This chain uses TRBV4-3 with TRBJ2-6; 10 nucleotides agree with TRBD1. The sample was blood. The DNA for the CDR3 is TGCGCCAGCAGCCAAGATCGGACAGGGGGAAGTGCTGGGGCCAACGTCCTGACTTTC. Protein sequence: CASSQDRTGGSAGANVLTF.